This T cell receptor beta chain was retrieved from a study of cytomegalovirus exposure and HLA in healthy donors. Study-level results: Reports showed the classifier diagnosing cytomegalovirus status with high specificity and sensitivity. A list of approximately 160 TCR beta chains associated with cytomegalovirus was given.

The PCR ran on 60 Vbeta and 13 Jbeta primers. The method was immunoSEQ multiplex PCR; TCRdb's version includes in-frame clones alone and lacks a portion of them. Among over 90,000 clones listed, around 73% were seen once. This clone has a handful of counts. Antigen unknown. This CDR3 region has 15 residues. The junction had 6 bases not matched to a gene; V was cut back by 4 bases and J by 8 bases. Germline V gene data show CDR1 as SGHDT and CDR2 as YYEEEE. The sequenced material came from PBMCs. The receptor's source is a man in his forties in good health and CMV-seronegative. V usage is TRBV5-6 and J usage is TRBJ1-4, with 12 bases lining up with TRBD1. CDR3 nucleotide sequence: TGTGCCAGCAGCGAACCGGGACAGGGGGCCGAAAAACTGTTTTTT. This encodes CASSEPGQGAEKLFF.